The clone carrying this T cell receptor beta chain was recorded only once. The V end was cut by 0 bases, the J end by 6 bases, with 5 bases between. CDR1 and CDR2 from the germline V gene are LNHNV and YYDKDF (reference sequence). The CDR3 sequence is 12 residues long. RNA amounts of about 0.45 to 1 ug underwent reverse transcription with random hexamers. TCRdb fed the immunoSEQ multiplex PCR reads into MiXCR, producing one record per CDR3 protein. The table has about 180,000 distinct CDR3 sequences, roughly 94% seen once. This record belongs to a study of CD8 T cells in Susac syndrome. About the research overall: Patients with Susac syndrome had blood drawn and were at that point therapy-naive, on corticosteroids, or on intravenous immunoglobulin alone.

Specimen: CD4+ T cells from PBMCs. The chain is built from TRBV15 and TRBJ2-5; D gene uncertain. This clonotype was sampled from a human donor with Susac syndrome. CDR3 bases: TGTGCCACCAGCAGAGATGGGCAGACCCAGTACTTC. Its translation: CATSRDGQTQYF.